The clone carrying this T cell receptor beta chain has only a few counts. The same CDR3 also results from other DNA sequences found in this sample. The record originates from a study of CD8+ T cells in alopecia areata. From germline, CDR1 is KGHSH and CDR2 LQKENI. V was shortened by 1 base and J by 5 bases, with 2 bases between the two germline ends. The CDR3 consists of 11 residues. In each case, RNA was isolated and then reverse transcribed into cDNA as the sequencing template. The table came from immunoSEQ multiplex PCR; TCRdb's copy has only in-frame clones and leaves some out. The repertoire holds roughly 210,000 clones, with around two fifths as singletons. Treatment meaning: oral pan-JAK inhibitor, 5-10 mg twice daily.

The clonotype originates from a human donor with alopecia areata. Sequencing was performed on CD4+ T cells sorted from blood, taken around week 36, from a patient treated with tofacitinib. The V and J genes are TRBV18 and TRBJ2-5, with no clear D. The CDR3 sequence is CASSPLETQYF. The CDR3 region has the DNA TGTGCCAGCTCACCACTGGAGACCCAGTACTTC.